Following are 9 T cell receptor beta chains from one sample sequenced in a study of blood T cell repertoires in COVID-19. Clones were sequenced by immunoSEQ multiplex PCR, and TCRdb holds only the in-frame ones, with some missing. Of 65,000 to 85,000 clones listed, roughly nine tenths are singletons. Material for sequencing was peripheral blood. Receptors were obtained from a man aged 50-60 years with acute or convalescent COVID-19.

This chain connects TRBV28 to TRBJ1-2, with D tentatively TRBD1 (6 bases). Deletions cut 6 bases from V and 2 bases from J, with 13 bases between. The CDR3 is made up of 14 amino acids. Germline CDR1 and CDR2: MDHEN and SYDVKM. The CDR3 region is CASRLGGANYGYTF. The CDR3 DNA reads as TGTGCCAGCAGGCTGGGGGGGGCGAACTATGGCTACACCTTC.

The gene calls are TRBV5-1 and TRBJ2-7; the D gene is possibly TRBD1 (5 bases). The V gene's germline CDR1 is SGHRS and CDR2 YFSETQ. Trimming left V 7 bases short and J 0 bases short, with 14 bases between. The CDR3 covers 14 residues. CDR3 amino acids: CASGPTVGSYEQYF. CDR3 DNA: TGCGCCAGCGGCCCGACAGTAGGCTCCTACGAGCAGTACTTC.

The chain is built from TRBV3-1 (or the pseudogene TRBV3-2) and TRBJ2-7, with 10 bases lining up with TRBD1. Trimming at V came to 7 bases and at J to 0 bases, leaving 6 bases not matched to a gene. CDR1 is LGHDT, CDR2 YNNKEL, per germline (reference sequence). CDR3 length: 15 amino acids. CDR3 residues: CASTRQGATSYEQYF. Here the CDR3 DNA reads TGTGCCAGCACAAGACAGGGGGCGACCTCCTACGAGCAGTACTTC.

This chain uses TRBV27 with TRBJ1-5, with D unresolved. V was pared by 8 bases and J by 0 bases, with 14 bases between. Looked up from germline, CDR1 is MNHEY and CDR2 is SMNVEV (reference sequence). This CDR3 has 15 residues. The CDR3 loop is CASGLGLISNQPQHF. CDR3 bases: TGTGCCAGCGGTCTGGGCCTGATTAGCAATCAGCCCCAGCATTTT.

This clone was counted only a few times. The V gene is TRBV30, the J gene TRBJ1-5; D possibly corresponds to TRBD1 (5 bases). The germline gives CDR1 GTSNPN, CDR2 SVGIG (reference sequence). This CDR3 has 14 residues. V was trimmed by 1 base and J by 1 base, leaving 8 bases between them. The DNA of the CDR3 is TGTGCCTGGAGTGGGGGCCAAAGCAATCAGCCCCAGCATTTT. Translating it yields CAWSGGQSNQPQHF.

This rearrangement joins TRBV6-2 or TRBV6-3 to TRBJ1-5, with D hard to call. CDR1 MNHEY and CDR2 SVGEGT come from the germline V gene. The CDR3 runs 15 residues. The germline V and J ends were trimmed by 2 bases and 4 bases, with 12 bases remaining between them. The CDR3 DNA sequence: TGTGCCAGCAGTTACGTCTTAAGTCGGAATCAGCCCCAGCATTTT. As protein: CASSYVLSRNQPQHF.

The rearrangement joins TRBV7-9 to TRBJ2-6, with TRBD1 identical over 7 bases. V was pared by 1 base and J by 2 bases, with 8 bases of the junction left unmatched. The CDR3 is 18 residues long. CDR1 and CDR2 (germline): SEHNR, FQNEAQ (reference sequence). The CDR3 protein is CASSLGSRGNTGANVLTF. The CDR3 DNA follows: TGTGCCAGCAGCTTAGGTTCCAGGGGGAATACTGGGGCCAACGTCCTGACTTTC.

This clone was seen a single time. The chain joins TRBV12-5 to TRBJ1-5; a weak D match, TRBD1 (6 bases). CDR3 length: 17 residues. Germline values: CDR1 LGHNT, CDR2 FRNRAP. V gave up 1 base and J gave up 3 bases, with 16 bases separating them. The CDR3 loop is CASGLAWGGQVNQPQHF. In nucleotides, the CDR3 is TGTGCTAGTGGTTTGGCTTGGGGGGGGCAGGTCAATCAGCCCCAGCATTTT.

The gene calls are TRBV2 and TRBJ2-4; tentatively, D is TRBD1 (6 bases). Trimming shortened V by 3 bases and J by 1 base, and 16 bases separated the two germline ends. The CDR3 is 17 amino acids. Per the germline V gene, CDR1 is SNHLY and CDR2 is FYNNEI. DNA for the CDR3: TGTGCCAGCAGTGAGCAACAGGGCGTCGCCGCCAAAAACATTCAGTACTTC. This gives the protein CASSEQQGVAAKNIQYF. The full variable domain, completed using reference TRBV2 and TRBJ2-4, is EPEVTQTPSHQVTQMGQEVILRCVPISNHLYFYWYRQILGQKVEFLVSFYNNEISEKSEIFDDQFSVERPDGSNFTLKIRSTKLEDSAMYFCASSEQQGVAAKNIQYFGAGTRLSVL.